This TCR beta chain was recovered during a study of blood T cell repertoires in COVID-19. Study details: Collection of acute and convalescent COVID-19 samples took place in the United States, Italy and Spain. Nucleic acid was either cDNA or gDNA, and it came from T cells, B-cell-depleted T cells, or PBMCs.

The CDR3 sequence is 13 residues long. Per the germline V gene, CDR1 is LGHDT and CDR2 is YNNKEL (reference sequence). Trimming removed 3 bases at V and 8 bases at J, with 13 bases between. Under the authors' procedure: Reference gene primer amplification gave nucleated cell count estimates. Data came from immunoSEQ multiplex PCR; TCRdb stores just in-frame clones and leaves some out. V, J and clone size are taken as reported in that table, and D and trimming were inferred from the DNA itself. This sample has 310,000 or so clones, with approximately 88% found just once. The receptor comes from a woman aged 45 to 65 with active or convalescent COVID-19. What was sequenced was peripheral blood. V gene TRBV3-1 (or the pseudogene TRBV3-2) combines with J gene TRBJ1-2; D remains ambiguous. CDR3: CASSHGPRSGYTF. The CDR3 DNA reads TGTGCCAGCAGCCATGGTCCACGGTCGGGCTACACCTTC.